These 13 T cell receptor beta chains share one sample of origin, sequenced in a study of blood T cell repertoires in COVID-19. Sequenced by immunoSEQ multiplex PCR; TCRdb stores in-frame clones only, minus some. In the table there are roughly 250,000 clones, around 89% of which are singletons. Sequencing used PBMCs or T cells enriched from blood (not recorded which). These receptors came from a middle-aged woman with acute COVID-19.

The chain is built from TRBV11-2 and TRBJ1-2, with TRBD1 as a possible D gene (5 bases). Germline-derived CDR1 and CDR2 are SGHAT and FQNNGV. This CDR3 contains 16 residues. V shed 1 base and J shed 6 bases, with 18 bases lying between them. The CDR3 DNA sequence: TGTGCCAGCAGCTTAGTAGTTGGCAGGGAAGTTAATGGCTACACCTTC. Translating it yields CASSLVVGREVNGYTF.

The V gene is TRBV13, the J gene TRBJ2-2, with D perhaps matching TRBD1 (5 bases). The germline V gene has CDR1 PRHDT and CDR2 FYEKMQ (reference sequence). With 5 bases removed from V and 6 bases from J, the gap between germline ends came to 13 bases. The CDR3 runs 14 residues. The CDR3 region has the DNA TGTGCCAGCAGCAACCCAGGGTGGGCCGGGGAGCTGTTTTTT. As protein: CASSNPGWAGELFF.

The chain is built from TRBV28 and TRBJ2-4; the match to TRBD1 covers 7 bases. Unmatched junction bases numbered 11, after V lost 5 bases and J lost 10 bases. CDR3 size: 14 residues. The germline V gene has CDR1 MDHEN and CDR2 SYDVKM. This chain's CDR3 is CASSTSPTGPIQYF. The DNA of the CDR3 is TGTGCCAGCAGTACCTCTCCGACAGGGCCTATTCAGTACTTC.

The chain employs TRBV9 and TRBJ2-1; 8 nucleotides agree with TRBD1. The CDR3 spans 17 residues. Germline V gives CDR1 SGDLS, CDR2 YYNGEE. The V and J ends lost 3 bases and 5 bases, in that order; junction bases with no gene match: 13. The CDR3 protein is CASSAQPGTGPHNEQFF. The CDR3 DNA follows: TGTGCCAGCAGCGCCCAACCCGGGACAGGCCCTCACAATGAGCAGTTCTTC.

The chain has TRBV15 and TRBJ2-3; 8 positions match TRBD2. The ends lost 1 base at V and 4 bases at J; junction bases unmatched: 13. The CDR3 runs to 18 residues. Germline CDR1 and CDR2: LNHNV and YYDKDF (reference sequence). The CDR3 loop reads CATSRVRWDQRESDTQYF. DNA of the CDR3: TGTGCCACCAGCAGAGTGCGGTGGGATCAGCGGGAGTCAGATACGCAGTATTTT.

J is TRBJ1-5 and V is TRBV2, with D uncertain. The CDR3 has 13 amino acids. The V end lost 6 bases, the J end lost 1 base, and 7 bases lay between the germline ends. The V gene's germline CDR1 is SNHLY and CDR2 FYNNEI. The CDR3 nucleotides are TGTGCCAGCAGGGCCACAAGCAATCAGCCCCAGCATTTT. This encodes CASRATSNQPQHF.

The chain links TRBV30 to TRBJ2-6, with D hard to call. V lost 3 bases, J lost 0 bases, and 12 bases lay in between. The germline gives CDR1 GTSNPN, CDR2 SVGIG (reference sequence). The CDR3 has 16 residues. CDR3 nucleotides: TGTGCCTGGAGGGCGGTTGGAGTCTCTGGGGCCAACGTCCTGACTTTC. Its translation: CAWRAVGVSGANVLTF.

The gene calls are TRBV25-1 and TRBJ1-2; D call uncertain. CDR1 is MGHDK and CDR2 is SYGVNS in the germline V gene. This CDR3 spans 15 amino acids. V was cut by 2 bases and J by 4 bases, with 14 bases left in between. CDR3 residues: CASSEPGEQIYGYTF. The CDR3 region has the DNA TGTGCCAGCAGTGAACCCGGGGAGCAAATCTATGGCTACACCTTC.

The gene calls are TRBV9 and TRBJ1-4; 7 bases match TRBD1. V lost 3 bases, J lost 5 bases, and 1 base stayed unmatched. This CDR3 is built from 13 residues. The germline CDR1 and CDR2 sequences are SGDLS and YYNGEE. CDR3 in DNA: TGTGCCAGCAGCGGACAGGGAAATGAAAAACTGTTTTTT. It is translated as CASSGQGNEKLFF.

The chain is built from TRBV18 and TRBJ2-1; D is uncertain. V was clipped by 3 bases and J by 4 bases, with 13 bases between them. CDR1 and CDR2 from the germline V gene are KGHSH and LQKENI. This CDR3 has 15 amino acids. In DNA form, the CDR3 reads TGTGCCAGCTCACCCGATCGTTTAACTTACAATGAGCAGTTCTTC. Amino acids: CASSPDRLTYNEQFF.

The chain uses TRBV3-1 (or the pseudogene TRBV3-2) and TRBJ2-3; 7 nucleotides agree with TRBD2. This CDR3 has 16 amino acids. The germline V gene encodes CDR1 LGHDT and CDR2 YNNKEL (reference sequence). Trimming at V came to 4 bases and at J to 5 bases, leaving 12 bases not matched to a gene. CDR3 nucleotides: TGTGCCAGCAGCCTCTTTGCGGGAGATGTCGGAGATACGCAGTATTTT. This sequence encodes CASSLFAGDVGDTQYF.

V is TRBV27 and J is TRBJ1-1; TRBD1 is a possible D gene (6 bases). The CDR3 totals 16 residues. Germline V lookup: CDR1 MNHEY, CDR2 SMNVEV (reference sequence). V shed 3 bases and J shed 1 base, with 15 bases lying between them. The CDR3 coding sequence is TGTGCCAGCAGTTTTTCCCCCATGACAGGGAACACTGAAGCTTTCTTT. The encoded protein is CASSFSPMTGNTEAFF.

With respect to this clone: Other DNA sequences from this sample encode an identical CDR3 as well. The CDR3 DNA reads as TGCGCCAGCAGCCAGCCTCGGGACAGGGATTCTGGGGCCAACGTCCTGACTTTC. Its protein product is CASSQPRDRDSGANVLTF. V usage is TRBV4-1 and J usage is TRBJ2-6, with TRBD1 matching over 9 bases. CDR1 is MGHRA, CDR2 YSYEKL, per germline. The CDR3 spans 18 residues. V was pared by 3 bases and J by 1 base, with 7 bases of the junction left unmatched.